This TCR beta chain was captured in a study of T cell repertoires in cytomegalovirus infection. Turning to the study itself: Public TCR beta signatures were indicative of both CMV infection and a matching HLA type. Broader study findings: HLA-C-restricted CMV-specific TCR beta clonotypes prevailed in the ex vivo response. Of the TCR beta families, the public ones yielded a cumulative frequency that identified carriers of CMV plus the relevant HLA.

Turning to this clonotype: Antigen unknown.

Each CDR3 protein gets one entry after TCRdb re-called the reads with MiXCR. This table holds hundreds of thousands of distinct CDR3 sequences, roughly 12% found once. Germline V gives CDR1 DFQATT, CDR2 SNEGSKA (reference sequence). This CDR3 is built from 13 residues. V gave up 6 bases and J gave up 2 bases; unmatched junction bases: 6. Sample: PBMCs. The clonotype was recovered from a human donor in good health (CMV status not recorded). Some clones in this sample may be carry-over from other donors' samples. V usage is TRBV20-1 and J usage is TRBJ2-7, with 8 bases aligning to TRBD1. Written as DNA, the CDR3 is TGCAGTGCCACGGACAGGGAGCCCTACGAGCAGTACTTC. This encodes CSATDREPYEQYF.